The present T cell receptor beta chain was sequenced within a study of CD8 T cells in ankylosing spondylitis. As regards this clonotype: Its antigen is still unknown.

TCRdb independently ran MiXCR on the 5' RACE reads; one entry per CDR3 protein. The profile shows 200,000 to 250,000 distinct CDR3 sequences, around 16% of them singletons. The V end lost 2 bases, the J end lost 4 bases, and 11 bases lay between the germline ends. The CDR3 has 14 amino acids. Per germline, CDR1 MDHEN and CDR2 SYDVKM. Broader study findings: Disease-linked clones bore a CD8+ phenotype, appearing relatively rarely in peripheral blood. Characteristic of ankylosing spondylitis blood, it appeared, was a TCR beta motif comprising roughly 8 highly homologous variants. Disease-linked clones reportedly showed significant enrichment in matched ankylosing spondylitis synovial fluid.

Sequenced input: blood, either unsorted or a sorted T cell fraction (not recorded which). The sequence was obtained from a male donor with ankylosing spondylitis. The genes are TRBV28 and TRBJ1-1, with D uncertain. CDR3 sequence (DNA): TGTGCCAGCAGTTTACCGCAGGTTCCCACTGAAGCTTTCTTT. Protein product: CASSLPQVPTEAFF. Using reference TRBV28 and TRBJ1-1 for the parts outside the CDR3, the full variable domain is DVKVTQSSRYLVKRTGEKVFLECVQDMDHENMFWYRQDPGLGLRLIYFSYDVKMKEKGDIPEGYSVSREKKERFSLILESASTNQTSMYLCASSLPQVPTEAFFGQGTRLTVV.